The present entry profiles one TCR beta chain with its context. Antigen unknown. Germline V CDR1 and CDR2: SGDLS, YYNGEE. The CDR3 contains 15 residues. V lost 4 bases, J lost 0 bases, and 12 bases lay in between. The data belong to a study of OX40 agonist ivuxolimab in advanced cancers. The overall study: Of mixed ages from roughly 23 to 80 and averaging around 60 years, the group was more than 65% male.

Findings and limits, study-wide: Antigens targeted by the expanded peripheral T cells were not determined.

Systemic immunosuppression or a history of autoimmune disease excluded patients. Sequencing used immunoSEQ multiplex PCR; TCRdb keeps in-frame clones, though not all of them. The sample lists about 50,000 clones, about nine tenths occurring once. The gene calls are TRBV9 and TRBJ2-3, with D possibly TRBD1 on 6 matching bases. Sequencing was performed on CD4+ or CD8+ T cells sorted from blood, taken in a trial of the OX40 agonist ivuxolimab. This clonotype was sampled from an adult with an advanced solid tumor such as melanoma, head and neck, liver or kidney cancer. Written as DNA, the CDR3 is TGTGCCAGCAGCCCGGGGACAACTAGCACAGATACGCAGTATTTT. Protein sequence: CASSPGTTSTDTQYF.